These 5 T cell receptor beta chains were all obtained from the same sample, sequenced in a study of identical twins. TCRdb independently ran MiXCR on the 5' RACE reads; one entry per CDR3 protein. The data hold about 210,000 distinct CDR3 sequences, with over 8% observed a single time. The sample consisted of memory (CD45RO+) T cells sorted from blood. The receptors were sampled from a woman under 30 in good health.

The gene calls are TRBV29-1 and TRBJ1-2; 10 bases agree with TRBD1. The germline gives CDR1 SQVTM, CDR2 ANQGSEA. This CDR3 has 16 residues. V lost 3 bases and J lost 5; bases outside the gene matches: 12. The CDR3 region is CSVDGGQGENLYGYTF. In DNA form, the CDR3 reads TGCAGCGTTGACGGAGGACAGGGGGAGAATCTGTATGGCTACACCTTC.

This clonotype was picked up a small number of times. The V gene is TRBV10-1, the J gene TRBJ2-3, with D possibly TRBD2 on 6 matching bases. V lost 2 bases, J lost 6 bases, and 15 bases lay in between. The CDR3 runs 15 residues. Germline loops: CDR1 WNHNN, CDR2 SYGVQD (reference sequence). The CDR3 is CASSELRQGGDTQYF. CDR3 DNA sequence: TGCGCCAGCAGTGAGCTTCGACAAGGAGGGGATACGCAGTATTTT.

In this sample, this clonotype turned up many times. The chain is built from TRBV18 and TRBJ2-1; 10 bases agree with TRBD2. CDR1 is KGHSH, CDR2 LQKENI, per germline. With V trimmed by 5 bases and J by 1 base, 2 bases remained unmatched. The CDR3 spans 15 residues. The CDR3 region is CASSSSGGSYNEQFF. The CDR3 nucleotides are TGTGCCAGCTCATCTAGCGGGGGATCCTACAATGAGCAGTTCTTC.

The rearrangement joins TRBV20-1 to TRBJ2-3; possible D gene TRBD1, 5 bases. Trimming pared 3 bases from V and 6 bases from J, leaving 7 bases between. The CDR3 loop spans 11 amino acids. Germline assignment: CDR1 DFQATT and CDR2 SNEGSKA (reference sequence). The DNA for the CDR3 is TGCAGTGCTAGCAGGGCTGATACGCAGTATTTT. Its protein is CSASRADTQYF.

This clonotype was detected a few times. The chain employs TRBV5-1 and TRBJ1-3; 7 bases align to TRBD1. Germline V gene sequence: CDR1 SGHRS, CDR2 YFSETQ. The CDR3 is 16 amino acids. The ends lost 0 bases at V and 0 bases at J; junction bases unmatched: 3. CDR3: CASSLGRQGSGNTIYF. The CDR3 DNA follows: TGCGCCAGCAGCTTGGGTCGACAGGGCTCTGGAAACACCATATATTTT.